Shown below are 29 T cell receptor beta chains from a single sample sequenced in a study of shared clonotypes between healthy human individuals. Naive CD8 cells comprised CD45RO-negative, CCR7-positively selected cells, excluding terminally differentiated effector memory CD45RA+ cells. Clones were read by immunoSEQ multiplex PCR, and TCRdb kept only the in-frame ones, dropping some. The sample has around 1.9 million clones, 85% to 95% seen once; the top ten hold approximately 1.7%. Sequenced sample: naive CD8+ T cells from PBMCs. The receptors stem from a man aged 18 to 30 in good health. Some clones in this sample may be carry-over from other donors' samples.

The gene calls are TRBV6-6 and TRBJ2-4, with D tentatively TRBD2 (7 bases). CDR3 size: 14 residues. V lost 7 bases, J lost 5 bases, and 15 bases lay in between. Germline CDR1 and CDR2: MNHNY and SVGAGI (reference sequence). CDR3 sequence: CASTLRGAQNIQYF. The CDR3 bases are TGTGCCAGCACCCTTCGGGGGGCACAAAACATTCAGTACTTC.

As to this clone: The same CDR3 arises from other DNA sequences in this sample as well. CDR3: CASSLSRGGNQPQHF. DNA of the CDR3: TGTGCCAGCAGTTTAAGCAGGGGTGGCAATCAGCCCCAGCATTTT. J is TRBJ1-5 and V is TRBV28; TRBD1 is a possible D gene (6 bases). Trimming took off 2 bases at V and 2 bases at J, with 10 bases between the two ends. Germline lookup yields CDR1 MDHEN and CDR2 SYDVKM. CDR3 size: 15 residues.

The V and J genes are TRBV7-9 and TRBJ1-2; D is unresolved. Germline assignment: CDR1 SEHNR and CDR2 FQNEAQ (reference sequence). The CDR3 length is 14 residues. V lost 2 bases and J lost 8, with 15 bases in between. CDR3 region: CASSLSWDSVGYTF. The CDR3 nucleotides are TGTGCCAGCAGCTTAAGTTGGGATTCGGTCGGCTACACCTTC.

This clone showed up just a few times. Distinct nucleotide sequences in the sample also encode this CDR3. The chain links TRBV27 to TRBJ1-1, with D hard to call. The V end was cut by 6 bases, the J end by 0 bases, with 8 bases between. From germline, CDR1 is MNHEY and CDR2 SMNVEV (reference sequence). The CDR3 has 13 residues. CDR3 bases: TGTGCCAGCAGCCTAGGGTTGAACACTGAAGCTTTCTTT. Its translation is CASSLGLNTEAFF.

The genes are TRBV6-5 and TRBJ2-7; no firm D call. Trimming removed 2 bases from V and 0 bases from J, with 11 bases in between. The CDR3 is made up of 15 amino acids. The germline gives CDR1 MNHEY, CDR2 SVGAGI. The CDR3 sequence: CASSYQDIRSYEQYF. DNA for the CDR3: TGTGCCAGCAGTTACCAAGACATTCGCTCCTACGAGCAGTACTTC.

In DNA, the CDR3 is TGTGCCAGCAGCTTAGTGGTGGGATCGGTTAATGAGCAGTTCTTC. It translates to CASSLVVGSVNEQFF. The rearrangement links TRBV7-6 to TRBJ2-1; D not certain. CDR1 is SGHVS, CDR2 FNYEAQ, per germline. The V end was cut by 1 base, the J end by 7 bases, with 14 bases between. CDR3 size: 15 residues.

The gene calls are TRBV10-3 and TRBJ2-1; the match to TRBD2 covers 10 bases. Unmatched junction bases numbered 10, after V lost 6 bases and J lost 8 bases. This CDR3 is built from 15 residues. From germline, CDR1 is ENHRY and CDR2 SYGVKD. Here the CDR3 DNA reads TGTGCCATCAGGGTAGCGGGAGGATCGTTGGATGAGCAGTTCTTC. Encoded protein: CAIRVAGGSLDEQFF.

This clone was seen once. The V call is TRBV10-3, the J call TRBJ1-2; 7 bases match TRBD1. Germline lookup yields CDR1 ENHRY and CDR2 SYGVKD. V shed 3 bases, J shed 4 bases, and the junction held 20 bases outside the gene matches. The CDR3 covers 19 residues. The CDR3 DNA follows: TGTGCCATCAGTGAAAATCTTGAACCCCGGGACAGACGATTCTATGGCTACACCTTC. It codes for CAISENLEPRDRRFYGYTF.

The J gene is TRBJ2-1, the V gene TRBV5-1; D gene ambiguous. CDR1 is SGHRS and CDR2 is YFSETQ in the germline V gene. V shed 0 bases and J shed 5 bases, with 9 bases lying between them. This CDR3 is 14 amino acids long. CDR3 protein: CASSLDPPNNEQFF. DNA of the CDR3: TGCGCCAGCAGCTTGGATCCCCCGAACAATGAGCAGTTCTTC.

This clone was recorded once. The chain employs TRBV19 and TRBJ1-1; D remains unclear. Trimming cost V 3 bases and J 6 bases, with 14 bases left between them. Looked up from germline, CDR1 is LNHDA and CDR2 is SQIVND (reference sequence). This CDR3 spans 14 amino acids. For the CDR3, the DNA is TGTGCCAGTAGTATGCTCGTCGTCTCACCTGAAGCTTTCTTT. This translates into CASSMLVVSPEAFF.

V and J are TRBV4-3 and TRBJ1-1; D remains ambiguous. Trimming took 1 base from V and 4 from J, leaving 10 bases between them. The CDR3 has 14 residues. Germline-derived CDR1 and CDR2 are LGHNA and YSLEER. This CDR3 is CASSQVRVGTEAFF. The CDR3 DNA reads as TGCGCCAGCAGCCAAGTCCGGGTGGGCACTGAAGCTTTCTTT.

The CDR3: CASSVGGGRTSRDYGYTF. The DNA for the CDR3 is TGTGCCAGCAGCGTAGGTGGGGGACGCACCTCAAGGGACTATGGCTACACCTTC. This rearrangement joins TRBV9 to TRBJ1-2, with D tentatively TRBD1 (5 bases). Germline lookup yields CDR1 SGDLS and CDR2 YYNGEE. V lost 0 bases and J 3 bases, leaving 21 bases between the germline ends. There are 18 residues in the CDR3.

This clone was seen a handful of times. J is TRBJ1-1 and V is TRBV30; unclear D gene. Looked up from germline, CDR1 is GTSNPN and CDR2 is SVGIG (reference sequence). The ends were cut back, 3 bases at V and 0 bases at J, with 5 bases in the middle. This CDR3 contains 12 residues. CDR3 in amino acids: CAWRLVNTEAFF. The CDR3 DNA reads TGTGCCTGGAGGTTGGTGAACACTGAAGCTTTCTTT.

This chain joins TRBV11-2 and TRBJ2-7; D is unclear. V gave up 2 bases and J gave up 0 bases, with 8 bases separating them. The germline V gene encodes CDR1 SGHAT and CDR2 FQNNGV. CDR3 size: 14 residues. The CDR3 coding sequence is TGTGCCAGCAGCTTAATGCCTTCCTCCTACGAGCAGTACTTC. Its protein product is CASSLMPSSYEQYF. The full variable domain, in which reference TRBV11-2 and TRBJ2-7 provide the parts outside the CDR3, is EAGVAQSPRYKIIEKRQSVAFWCNPISGHATLYWYQQILGQGPKLLIQFQNNGVVDDSQLPKDRFSAERLKGVDSTLKIQPAKLEDSAVYLCASSLMPSSYEQYFGPGTRLTVT.

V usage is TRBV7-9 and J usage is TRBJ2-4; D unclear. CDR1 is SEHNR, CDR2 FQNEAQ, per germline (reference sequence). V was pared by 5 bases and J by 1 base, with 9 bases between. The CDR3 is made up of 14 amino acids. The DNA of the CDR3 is TGTGCCAGCAGCATGGAGTTGGCCAAAAACATTCAGTACTTC. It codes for CASSMELAKNIQYF.

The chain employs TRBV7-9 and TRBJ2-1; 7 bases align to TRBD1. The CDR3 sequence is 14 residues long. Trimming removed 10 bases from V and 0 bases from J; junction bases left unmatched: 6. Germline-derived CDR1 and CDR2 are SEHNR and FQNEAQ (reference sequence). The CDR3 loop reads CATATGSSYNEQFF. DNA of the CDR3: TGTGCCACAGCGACAGGGAGCTCCTACAATGAGCAGTTCTTC.

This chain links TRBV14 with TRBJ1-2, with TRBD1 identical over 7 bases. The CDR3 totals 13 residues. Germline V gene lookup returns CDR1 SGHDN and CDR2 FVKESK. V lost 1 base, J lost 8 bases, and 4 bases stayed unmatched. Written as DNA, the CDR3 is TGTGCCAGCAGCCAAGGACAGGGATACGGCTACACCTTC. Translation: CASSQGQGYGYTF.

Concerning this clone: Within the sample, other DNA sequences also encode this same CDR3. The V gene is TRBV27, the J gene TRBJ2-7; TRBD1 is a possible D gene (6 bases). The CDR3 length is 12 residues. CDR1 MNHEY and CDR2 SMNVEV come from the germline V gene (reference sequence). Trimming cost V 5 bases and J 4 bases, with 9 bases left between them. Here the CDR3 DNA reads TGTGCCAGCAGTCTAACAGGGTACGAGCAGTACTTC. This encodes CASSLTGYEQYF.

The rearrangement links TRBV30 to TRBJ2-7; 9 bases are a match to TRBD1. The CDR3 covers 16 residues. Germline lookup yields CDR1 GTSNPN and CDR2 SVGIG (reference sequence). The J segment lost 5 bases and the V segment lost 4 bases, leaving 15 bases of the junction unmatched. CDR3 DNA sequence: TGTGCCTGGACTTCCCGTCCTGACAGGGGGGGCCACGAGCAGTACTTC. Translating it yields CAWTSRPDRGGHEQYF.

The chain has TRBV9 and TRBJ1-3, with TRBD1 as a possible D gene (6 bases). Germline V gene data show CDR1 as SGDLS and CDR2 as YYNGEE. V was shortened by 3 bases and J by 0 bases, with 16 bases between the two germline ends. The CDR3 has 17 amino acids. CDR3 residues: CASSGRRTASSGNTIYF. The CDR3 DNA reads TGTGCCAGCAGCGGACGAAGGACAGCTAGCTCTGGAAACACCATATATTTT.

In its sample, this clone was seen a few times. CDR3 sequence reads: CASSVGKGIYGYTF. For the CDR3, the DNA is TGTGCCAGCAGCGTAGGTAAAGGGATCTATGGCTACACCTTC. The chain joins TRBV9 to TRBJ1-2, with no clear D. The V end lost 0 bases, the J end lost 4 bases, and 10 bases lay between the germline ends. CDR1 is SGDLS, CDR2 YYNGEE, per germline. CDR3 size: 14 residues.

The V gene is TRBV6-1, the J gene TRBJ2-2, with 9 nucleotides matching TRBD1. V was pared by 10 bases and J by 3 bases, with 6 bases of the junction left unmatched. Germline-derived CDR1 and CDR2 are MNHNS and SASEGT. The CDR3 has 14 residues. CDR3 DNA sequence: TGTGCCATCTGGGACAGGGCCGACACCGGGGAGCTGTTTTTT. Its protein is CAIWDRADTGELFF.

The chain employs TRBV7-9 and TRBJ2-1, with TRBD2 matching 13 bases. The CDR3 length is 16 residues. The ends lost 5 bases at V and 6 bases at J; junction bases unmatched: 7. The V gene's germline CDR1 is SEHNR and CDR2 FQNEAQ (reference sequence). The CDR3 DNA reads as TGTGCCAGCAGCCCACGGACTAGCGGGGGTGTCAATGAGCAGTTCTTC. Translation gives CASSPRTSGGVNEQFF.

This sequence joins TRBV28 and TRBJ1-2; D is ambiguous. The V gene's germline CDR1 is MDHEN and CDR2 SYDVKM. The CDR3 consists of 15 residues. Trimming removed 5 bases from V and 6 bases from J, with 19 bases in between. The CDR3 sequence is CASSPTGPPGHGYTF. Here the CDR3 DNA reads TGTGCCAGCAGTCCTACCGGGCCCCCGGGTCATGGCTACACCTTC.

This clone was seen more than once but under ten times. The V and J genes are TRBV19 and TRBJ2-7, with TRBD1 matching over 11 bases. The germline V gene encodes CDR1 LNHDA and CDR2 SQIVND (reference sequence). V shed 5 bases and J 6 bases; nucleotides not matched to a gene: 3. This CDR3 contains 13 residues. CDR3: CASSWGTGGEQYF. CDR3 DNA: TGTGCCAGTAGTTGGGGGACAGGGGGCGAGCAGTACTTC.

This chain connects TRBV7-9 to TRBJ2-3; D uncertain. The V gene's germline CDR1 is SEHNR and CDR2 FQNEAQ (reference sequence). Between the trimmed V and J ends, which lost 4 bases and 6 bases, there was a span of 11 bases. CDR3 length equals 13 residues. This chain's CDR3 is CASSWPNPDTQYF. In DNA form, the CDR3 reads TGTGCCAGCAGCTGGCCGAACCCTGATACGCAGTATTTT.

The CDR3 coding sequence is TGTGCCAGCAGTCCCGCGGGACTAGCGGACGCCTACGAGCAGTACTTC. This gives the protein CASSPAGLADAYEQYF. V usage is TRBV28 and J usage is TRBJ2-7, with TRBD2 identical over 11 bases. Germline trimming cut 5 bases from V and 2 bases from J; bases unmatched to any gene: 8. CDR1 is MDHEN and CDR2 is SYDVKM in the germline V gene. CDR3 length: 16 amino acids.

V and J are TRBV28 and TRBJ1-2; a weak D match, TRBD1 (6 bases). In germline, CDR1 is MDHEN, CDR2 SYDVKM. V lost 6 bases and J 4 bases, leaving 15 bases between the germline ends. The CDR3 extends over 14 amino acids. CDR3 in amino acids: CASSSPGGIYGYTF. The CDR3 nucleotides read TGTGCCAGCAGCTCTCCCGGGGGCATCTATGGCTACACCTTC.

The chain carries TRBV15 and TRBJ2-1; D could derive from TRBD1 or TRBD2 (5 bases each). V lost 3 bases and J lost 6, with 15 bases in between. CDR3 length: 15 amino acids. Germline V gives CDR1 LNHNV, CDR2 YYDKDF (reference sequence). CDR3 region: CATSRDRDRSNEQFF. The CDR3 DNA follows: TGTGCCACCAGCAGGGATAGGGACCGTAGCAATGAGCAGTTCTTC.